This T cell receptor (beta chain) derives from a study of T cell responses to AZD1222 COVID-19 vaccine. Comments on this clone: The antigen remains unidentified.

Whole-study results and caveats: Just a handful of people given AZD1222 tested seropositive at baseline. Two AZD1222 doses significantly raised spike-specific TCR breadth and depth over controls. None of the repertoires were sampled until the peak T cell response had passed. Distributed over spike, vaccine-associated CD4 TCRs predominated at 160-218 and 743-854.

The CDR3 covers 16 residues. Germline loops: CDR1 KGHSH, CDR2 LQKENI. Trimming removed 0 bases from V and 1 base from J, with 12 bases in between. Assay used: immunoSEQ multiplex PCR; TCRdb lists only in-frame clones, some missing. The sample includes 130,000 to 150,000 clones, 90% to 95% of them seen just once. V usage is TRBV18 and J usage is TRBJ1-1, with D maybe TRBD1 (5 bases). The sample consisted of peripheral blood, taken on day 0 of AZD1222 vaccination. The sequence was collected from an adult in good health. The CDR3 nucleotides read TGTGCCAGCTCACCACCTTCACCGACAGCGAACACTGAAGCTTTCTTT. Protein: CASSPPSPTANTEAFF.